The 14 T cell receptor beta chains listed next were all sequenced from one sample in a study of a mutant IDH1 vaccine in newly diagnosed glioma. Their antigens are not known. Using immunoSEQ multiplex PCR, the repertoire was profiled, and TCRdb retains in-frame clones only, with some absent. Of around 70,000 clones listed, around nine tenths are singletons. Time point described: week 35, safety follow-up. What each vaccine dose contained was 300 ug of mutant IDH1 20-mer peptide, accompanied by topical imiquimod. The sample consisted of PBMCs, taken from a glioma patient whose treatment included an IDH1 peptide vaccine. All receptors come from a man aged 25-40 years with glioma.

The chain joins TRBV7-9 to TRBJ2-1; D ambiguous. Trimming stripped 1 base from V and 7 bases from J, with 14 bases between. The CDR3 length is 15 residues. Per germline, CDR1 SEHNR and CDR2 FQNEAQ (reference sequence). The CDR3 sequence is CASSLGLGPENEQFF. The CDR3 DNA reads TGTGCCAGCAGCTTAGGATTGGGCCCCGAGAATGAGCAGTTCTTC.

The chain combines TRBV9 with TRBJ1-3, with unresolved D. CDR3 length: 18 residues. CDR1 is SGDLS, CDR2 YYNGEE, per germline. Trimming took 0 bases from V and 0 from J, leaving 16 bases between them. The CDR3 DNA reads as TGTGCCAGCAGCGTAGGGCCCTCGGGGTCCATCTCTGGAAACACCATATATTTT. This sequence encodes CASSVGPSGSISGNTIYF.

The chain combines TRBV5-4 with TRBJ2-6; 9 positions match TRBD1. Germline V gene data show CDR1 as SGHNT and CDR2 as YYREEE (reference sequence). CDR3 length: 15 amino acids. Trimming removed 10 bases from V and 2 bases from J; junction bases left unmatched: 7. The CDR3 loop reads CAVTGGRTGANVLTF. In DNA, the CDR3 is TGTGCCGTAACAGGGGGCAGGACTGGGGCCAACGTCCTGACTTTC.

The chain couples TRBV13 to TRBJ1-2; 8 bases match TRBD1. The CDR3 contains 16 residues. Germline V CDR1 and CDR2: PRHDT, FYEKMQ (reference sequence). V lost 0 bases and J lost 8; bases outside the gene matches: 11. The CDR3 sequence: CASSLGSRQGARGYTF. CDR3 nucleotides: TGTGCCAGCAGCTTAGGTTCCCGTCAGGGGGCGAGGGGCTACACCTTC. Full variable domain (missing parts from reference TRBV13 and TRBJ1-2): AAGVIQSPRHLIKEKRETATLKCYPIPRHDTVYWYQQGPGQDPQFLISFYEKMQSDKGSIPDRFSAQQFSDYHSELNMSSLELGDSALYFCASSLGSRQGARGYTFGSGTRLTVV.

V usage is TRBV29-1 and J usage is TRBJ1-1; D uncertain. The ends were cut back, 3 bases at V and 1 base at J, with 15 bases in the middle. The CDR3 has 15 amino acids. From germline, CDR1 is SQVTM and CDR2 ANQGSEA. As DNA, the CDR3 is TGCAGCGTTGAGGCTTGGCAGGTCAGGAACACTGAAGCTTTCTTT. Amino acids: CSVEAWQVRNTEAFF.

The gene calls are TRBV28 and TRBJ1-5; 7 bases map to TRBD1. J gave up 5 bases and V 6 bases, and 4 bases lay outside the gene matches. The CDR3 runs to 13 residues. CDR1 and CDR2 from the germline V gene are MDHEN and SYDVKM. The CDR3 DNA is TGTGCCAGCAGGTTGACAGGGCATCAGCCCCAGCATTTT. This codes for CASRLTGHQPQHF.

The chain recombines TRBV7-7 with TRBJ2-4, with 9 bases lining up with TRBD1. Trimming at V came to 0 bases and at J to 1 base, leaving 13 bases not matched to a gene. This CDR3 is built from 20 residues. Germline V gene sequence: CDR1 SSHAT, CDR2 FNYEAQ (reference sequence). The CDR3 nucleotides read TGTGCCAGCAGCTTAGCCAAGGACAGGGGAACGAGAAGGGCCAAAAACATTCAGTACTTC. Encoded protein: CASSLAKDRGTRRAKNIQYF.

This rearrangement joins TRBV15 to TRBJ1-4; D call uncertain. V was shortened by 1 base and J by 4 bases, with 16 bases between the two germline ends. The CDR3 is 17 residues long. Germline CDR1 LNHNV, CDR2 YYDKDF (reference sequence). The CDR3 reads CATSRGWVRKGNEKLFF. CDR3 bases: TGTGCCACCAGCAGAGGATGGGTGAGAAAGGGTAATGAAAAACTGTTTTTT.

This chain uses TRBV2 with TRBJ2-7; D is unclear. Trimming left V 3 bases short and J 2 bases short, with 5 bases between. Germline lookup yields CDR1 SNHLY and CDR2 FYNNEI. This CDR3 contains 12 residues. The CDR3 nucleotides are TGTGCCAGCAGTGACGGCCCCTACGAGCAGTACTTC. Amino acid sequence: CASSDGPYEQYF.

The chain employs TRBV18 and TRBJ2-1, with D tentatively TRBD2 (5 bases). Trimming stripped 3 bases from V and 3 bases from J, with 15 bases between. The CDR3 covers 16 residues. The germline V gene encodes CDR1 KGHSH and CDR2 LQKENI. The CDR3 DNA is TGTGCCAGCTCACCGCCTACTAGTATGGGCTACAATGAGCAGTTCTTC. This codes for CASSPPTSMGYNEQFF.

The CDR3 sequence is CASANRGAETQYF. The CDR3 DNA reads as TGTGCCAGCGCTAACCGGGGGGCTGAGACCCAGTACTTC. V is TRBV5-6 and J is TRBJ2-5; perhaps TRBD2 as D (7 bases). From germline, CDR1 is SGHDT and CDR2 YYEEEE. The CDR3 is 13 residues long. Trimming took off 7 bases at V and 5 bases at J, with 15 bases between the two ends. The full variable domain, rest sourced from reference TRBV5-6 and TRBJ2-5, is DAGVTQSPTHLIKTRGQQVTLRCSPKSGHDTVSWYQQALGQGPQFIFQYYEEEERQRGNFPDRFSGHQFPNYSSELNVNALLLGDSALYLCASANRGAETQYFGPGTRLLVL.

The chain joins TRBV21-1 to TRBJ1-4. TRBV21-1 is flagged as a pseudogene. The length of the CDR3 is 20 residues. The CDR3 nucleotides are TGTGCCAGCAGCAAAGCCCGGGGGGGGAGCCGTCGATCAACTAATGAAAAACTGTTTTTT. It encodes CASSKARGGSRRSTNEKLFF.

The chain recombines TRBV6-1 with TRBJ2-1; D might be TRBD2 (5 bases). V shed 7 bases and J shed 9 bases, with 16 bases lying between them. Germline assignment: CDR1 MNHNS and CDR2 SASEGT. This CDR3 has 13 residues. The CDR3 loop is CASKSFGEGEQFF. The CDR3 region has the DNA TGTGCCAGCAAATCGTTCGGGGAAGGTGAGCAGTTCTTC.

The rearrangement joins TRBV28 to TRBJ2-1, with D perhaps TRBD1 (5 bases). Germline CDR1 reads MDHEN; CDR2 reads SYDVKM. V was clipped by 8 bases and J by 0 bases, with 14 bases between them. This CDR3 contains 15 residues. The DNA for the CDR3 is TGTGCCAGCTTCCTCAGGGCTAGCTCCTACAATGAGCAGTTCTTC. Its protein product is CASFLRASSYNEQFF.